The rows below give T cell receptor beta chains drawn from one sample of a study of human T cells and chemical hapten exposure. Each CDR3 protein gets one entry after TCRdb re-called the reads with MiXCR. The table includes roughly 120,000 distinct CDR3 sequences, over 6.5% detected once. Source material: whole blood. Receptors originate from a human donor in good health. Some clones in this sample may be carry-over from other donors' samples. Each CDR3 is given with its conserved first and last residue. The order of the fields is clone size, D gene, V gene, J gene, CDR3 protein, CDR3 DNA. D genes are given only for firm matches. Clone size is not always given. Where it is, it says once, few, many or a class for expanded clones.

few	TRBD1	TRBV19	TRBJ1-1	CASSTSRGTANTEAFF	TGTGCCAGTAGTACCTCCCGAGGGACAGCGAACACTGAAGCTTTCTTT
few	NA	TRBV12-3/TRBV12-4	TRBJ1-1	CASSGRWGPNTEAFF	TGTGCCAGCAGTGGACGCTGGGGGCCGAACACTGAAGCTTTCTTT
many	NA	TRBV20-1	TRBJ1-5	CSARVGVRSNQPQHF	TGCAGTGCTAGAGTCGGGGTAAGAAGCAATCAGCCCCAGCATTTT
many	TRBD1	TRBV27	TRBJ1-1	CATRQGRGTEAFF	TGTGCCACCAGACAGGGCAGGGGCACTGAAGCTTTCTTT
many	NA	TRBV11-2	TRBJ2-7	CASSSPAVIYEQYF	TGTGCCAGCAGCTCTCCGGCGGTTATCTACGAGCAGTACTTC
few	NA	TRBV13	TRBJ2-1	CASSSAGNEQFF	TGTGCCAGCAGTTCCGCGGGCAATGAGCAGTTCTTC
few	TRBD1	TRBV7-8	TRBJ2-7	CASSSRDSTYEQYF	TGTGCCAGCAGCTCCCGGGACAGCACCTACGAGCAGTACTTC
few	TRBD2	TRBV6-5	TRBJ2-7	CASSYSGIAGVSEQYF	TGTGCCAGCAGTTACTCGGGAATAGCGGGAGTGTCCGAGCAGTACTTC
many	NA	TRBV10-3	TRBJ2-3	CAISESHEGGTQYF	TGTGCCATCAGTGAGTCGCACGAAGGGGGTACGCAGTATTTT
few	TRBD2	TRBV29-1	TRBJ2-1	CSAGLAGRSSYNEQFF	TGCAGCGCGGGACTAGCGGGGCGGAGCTCCTACAATGAGCAGTTCTTC
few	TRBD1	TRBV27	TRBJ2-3	CASSRHQGAVDTQYF	TGTGCCAGCAGTCGGCACCAGGGGGCGGTAGATACGCAGTATTTT
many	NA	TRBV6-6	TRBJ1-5	CASSIATGSYSNQPQHF	TGTGCCAGCAGTATAGCGACAGGATCTTATAGCAATCAGCCCCAGCATTTT
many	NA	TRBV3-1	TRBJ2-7	CASSPSPGAEPYEQYF	TGTGCCAGCAGCCCCAGCCCCGGGGCGGAACCCTACGAGCAGTACTTC
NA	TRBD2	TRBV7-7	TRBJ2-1	CASSPGLASDEQFF	TGTGCCAGCAGCCCGGGACTAGCTTCCGATGAGCAGTTCTTC
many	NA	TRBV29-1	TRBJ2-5	CSVGRGGTKTQYF	TGCAGCGTTGGCCGCGGAGGGACGAAGACCCAGTACTTC
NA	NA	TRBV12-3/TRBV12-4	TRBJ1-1	CASSGRHGGLRGPEAFF	TGTGCCAGCAGCGGTAGACACGGAGGACTTCGGGGACCTGAAGCTTTCTTT